These T cell receptor beta chains were read from a single sample in a study of cytomegalovirus exposure and HLA in healthy donors. Sequencing was performed with immunoSEQ multiplex PCR; in TCRdb, only in-frame clones are kept and a portion is missing. This table holds 100,000 to 150,000 clones. The sequencing sample was made of PBMCs. The receptors derive from a man between 18 and 35 years old in good health and CMV-seronegative. The conserved cysteine and the conserved F or W are not part of the CDR3 here. The order of the fields is CDR3 length, V gene, J gene, CDR3 protein.

CDR3 length: 12; V gene: TRBV30; J gene: TRBJ2-5; CDR3 protein: AADTGVYQETQY
CDR3 length: 12; V gene: TRBV5-6; J gene: TRBJ2-3; CDR3 protein: ASSPTSGSDTQY
CDR3 length: 10; V gene: TRBV28; J gene: .; CDR3 protein: ASSLKGAEQY
CDR3 length: 13; V gene: TRBV7-2; J gene: TRBJ1-3; CDR3 protein: ASSWDRGEGNTIY
CDR3 length: 12; V gene: TRBV18; J gene: TRBJ2-7; CDR3 protein: ASSPSLPSYEQY
CDR3 length: 13; V gene: TRBV7-9; J gene: TRBJ2-7; CDR3 protein: ASSPYRDRASEQY
CDR3 length: 13; V gene: TRBV28; J gene: TRBJ1-1; CDR3 protein: ASSSPGGANTEAF
CDR3 length: 16; V gene: TRBV11-3; J gene: TRBJ2-1; CDR3 protein: ASSLAGEAGVALNEQF
CDR3 length: 12; V gene: TRBV5-1; J gene: TRBJ2-7; CDR3 protein: ASSTWEGRNEQY
CDR3 length: 11; V gene: TRBV19; J gene: TRBJ2-7; CDR3 protein: ASSPDRGYEQY
CDR3 length: 13; V gene: TRBV6-1; J gene: TRBJ1-3; CDR3 protein: ASSEGPGTGNTIY
CDR3 length: 12; V gene: TRBV10-3; J gene: TRBJ2-7; CDR3 protein: AIGTSGGTYEQY
CDR3 length: 15; V gene: TRBV10-2; J gene: TRBJ1-2; CDR3 protein: ASSQPLSQGYHYGYT
CDR3 length: 10; V gene: TRBV6-4; J gene: TRBJ2-7; CDR3 protein: ELGSWGVEQY
CDR3 length: 16; V gene: TRBV11-3; J gene: TRBJ2-3; CDR3 protein: ASSLGGLAGEVTDTQY
CDR3 length: 11; V gene: TRBV7-9; J gene: TRBJ1-5; CDR3 protein: ASSYTMDQPQH
CDR3 length: 14; V gene: TRBV28; J gene: TRBJ2-4; CDR3 protein: ASSPQGALAKNIQY
CDR3 length: 14; V gene: TRBV4-1; J gene: TRBJ2-2; CDR3 protein: ASSQEGRAGTGELF
CDR3 length: 12; V gene: TRBV11-2; J gene: TRBJ2-7; CDR3 protein: ASQKGEISYEQY
CDR3 length: 11; V gene: TRBV29-1; J gene: TRBJ2-3; CDR3 protein: SVDYESTDTQY
CDR3 length: 10; V gene: TRBV11-1; J gene: TRBJ2-7; CDR3 protein: ASSLGTYEQY
CDR3 length: 16; V gene: TRBV5-5; J gene: TRBJ2-7; CDR3 protein: ASSLVGRGGANRYEQY
CDR3 length: 13; V gene: TRBV6-5; J gene: TRBJ2-1; CDR3 protein: ASSYLRHPYNEQF
CDR3 length: 14; V gene: TRBV7-2; J gene: TRBJ1-6; CDR3 protein: ASSLKGTGVGSPLH
CDR3 length: 13; V gene: TRBV18; J gene: TRBJ1-5; CDR3 protein: ASSPKDRSNQPQH
CDR3 length: 13; V gene: TRBV7-9; J gene: TRBJ1-2; CDR3 protein: ASSSSAGGNYGYT
CDR3 length: 12; V gene: TRBV11-1; J gene: TRBJ1-2; CDR3 protein: ASSLGTGSGGYT
CDR3 length: 11; V gene: TRBV6-5; J gene: TRBJ1-6; CDR3 protein: ASSYPGGSPLH
CDR3 length: 16; V gene: TRBV7-9; J gene: TRBJ2-1; CDR3 protein: ASSAPSGGVISYNEQF
CDR3 length: 15; V gene: TRBV7-2; J gene: TRBJ1-6; CDR3 protein: ASSPAGGGRVNSPLH
CDR3 length: 13; V gene: TRBV5-1; J gene: TRBJ1-1; CDR3 protein: ASSRDQTTNTEAF